These T cell receptor beta chains were read from a single sample in a study of T cell responses to AZD1222 COVID-19 vaccine. Profiled with immunoSEQ multiplex PCR; TCRdb holds only in-frame clones, not every one. The sample records about 120,000 clones, more than 80% being singletons. Material: peripheral blood, obtained 28 days after the second dose of the MenACWY control vaccine. The receptors here all came from an adult who received the MenACWY meningococcal vaccine as a control. Both conserved end residues are part of each CDR3. Fields, in order: D gene, V gene, clone size, J gene, CDR3 protein, CDR3 DNA. A D gene is named only where the DNA matches it firmly. The size entry is marked missing in some rows and otherwise reads once, few, many or a size class.

TRBD1	TRBV5-1	-	TRBJ1-6	CASSSGQGAASNSPLHF	TGCGCCAGCAGCTCGGGACAGGGGGCGGCGAGTAATTCACCCCTCCACTTT
TRBD2	TRBV7-6	-	TRBJ2-1	CASSVSGGGNEQFF	TGTGCCAGCAGCGTCAGCGGGGGGGGCAATGAGCAGTTCTTC
TRBD2	TRBV13	-	TRBJ2-5	CASSYTGTSGAETQYF	TGTGCCAGCAGCTATACCGGGACTAGCGGGGCAGAGACCCAGTACTTC
-	TRBV19	-	TRBJ1-3	CASTPRRSGNTIYF	TGTGCCAGTACTCCCCGGCGCTCTGGAAACACCATATATTTT
TRBD1	TRBV7-8	few	TRBJ1-1	CASSLEGGQGVFTEAFF	TGTGCCAGCAGCTTAGAGGGGGGACAGGGGGTTTTTACTGAAGCTTTCTTT
-	TRBV19	many	TRBJ1-2	CASSLRQEGNGYTF	TGTGCCAGTAGTTTAAGACAGGAAGGGAATGGCTACACCTTC
TRBD1	TRBV29-1	-	TRBJ2-1	CSARDRDHNEQFF	TGCAGCGCCCGGGACAGGGACCACAATGAGCAGTTCTTC
-	TRBV7-9	-	TRBJ2-5	CASSSPMTKQVQETQYF	TGTGCCAGCAGCTCACCGATGACGAAACAGGTCCAAGAGACCCAGTACTTC
-	TRBV7-9	-	TRBJ2-3	CASSLAVQPGDTQYF	TGTGCCAGCAGCTTAGCGGTTCAGCCCGGAGATACGCAGTATTTT
-	TRBV15	-	TRBJ2-7	CATSSEDFGASSYEQYF	TGTGCCACCAGCAGCGAGGACTTCGGGGCCAGCTCCTACGAGCAGTACTTC
-	TRBV12-3/TRBV12-4	-	TRBJ2-5	CASSPHRETQYF	TGTGCCAGCAGTCCGCACCGGGAGACCCAGTACTTC
-	TRBV3-1/TRBV3-2	-	TRBJ2-2	CASSQEFRERSGELFF	TGTGCCAGCAGCCAAGAATTTCGGGAGCGCTCCGGGGAGCTGTTTTTT
-	TRBV2	once	TRBJ1-3	CASRETGFSGNTIYF	TGTGCCAGCAGGGAAACAGGGTTCTCTGGAAACACCATATATTTT
TRBD2	TRBV14	-	TRBJ2-7	CASSLAGGYEQYF	TGTGCCAGCAGCCTAGCGGGAGGTTACGAGCAGTACTTC
-	TRBV15	-	TRBJ1-3	CATRTHSGNTIYF	TGTGCCACCCGCACCCACTCTGGAAACACCATATATTTT
TRBD1	TRBV19	-	TRBJ2-4	CASESDRAAKNIQYF	TGTGCCAGTGAGTCTGACAGGGCGGCCAAAAACATTCAGTACTTC
TRBD2	TRBV7-2	-	TRBJ2-2	CASALGSRGMNTGELFF	TGTGCCAGCGCATTGGGGTCGCGGGGGATGAACACCGGGGAGCTGTTTTTT
-	TRBV6-1	many	TRBJ1-4	CASSELAGGSEKLFF	TGTGCCAGCAGTGAACTGGCCGGGGGCTCTGAAAAACTGTTTTTT
-	TRBV7-9	-	TRBJ2-1	CASSQQGPYNEQFF	TGTGCCAGCAGCCAACAGGGCCCCTACAATGAGCAGTTCTTC
-	TRBV7-9	-	TRBJ1-5	CASSPRRDTYAPQHF	TGTGCCAGCAGCCCAAGGCGGGACACCTATGCGCCCCAGCATTTT
-	TRBV29-1	-	TRBJ1-1	CSVFPRVNTEAFF	TGCAGCGTGTTTCCACGGGTTAACACTGAAGCTTTCTTT
-	TRBV7-9	-	TRBJ2-7	CASSRRTESSYEQYF	TGTGCCAGCAGCCGCCGGACGGAAAGCTCCTACGAGCAGTACTTC
-	TRBV5-1	-	TRBJ2-5	CASSPLRGGGQETQYF	TGCGCCAGCAGCCCGTTAAGGGGGGGAGGACAAGAGACCCAGTACTTC
TRBD2	TRBV19	-	TRBJ2-1	CASSIGAGVAGYNEQFF	TGTGCCAGTAGTATTGGGGCGGGGGTAGCGGGATACAATGAGCAGTTCTTC
-	TRBV21-1	-	TRBJ1-1	CASSKALGQPMNTEAFF	TGTGCCAGCAGCAAAGCGCTAGGGCAGCCCATGAACACTGAAGCTTTCTTT
-	TRBV6-4	-	TRBJ2-3	CASSDSLAPTDTQYF	TGTGCCAGCAGTGACTCCCTAGCCCCCACAGATACGCAGTATTTT
-	TRBV7-9	-	TRBJ1-1	CASSWATNTEAFF	TGTGCCAGCAGCTGGGCGACCAACACTGAAGCTTTCTTT
TRBD1	TRBV6-6	-	TRBJ2-7	CASSPYPPGQGSYEQYF	TGTGCCAGCAGTCCTTATCCTCCGGGACAGGGCTCCTACGAGCAGTACTTC
-	TRBV28	-	TRBJ1-2	CASSLQGSIGYGYTF	TGTGCCAGCAGTTTGCAGGGTTCAATAGGCTATGGCTACACCTTC
-	TRBV18	-	TRBJ1-1	CASSPVQGYEAFF	TGTGCCAGCTCACCAGTACAGGGCTACGAAGCTTTCTTT
TRBD2	TRBV11-2	-	TRBJ2-2	CASSLTSGGFTGELFF	TGTGCCAGCAGCCTAACTAGCGGGGGCTTCACCGGGGAGCTGTTTTTT